This T cell receptor beta chain was profiled in a study of blood T cell repertoires in COVID-19. About the research overall: COVID-19 samples collected from the United States, Italy and Spain covered acute and convalescent phases. Sample material is recorded as cDNA or gDNA derived from T cells, B-cell-depleted T cells, or PBMCs.

Germline V gene lookup returns CDR1 KGHSH and CDR2 LQKENI. There are 14 residues in the CDR3. With V trimmed by 3 bases and J by 5 bases, 6 bases remained unmatched. In the authors' methods: Estimation of nucleated cell counts was performed using reference gene primer amplification. TCRdb's table, derived via immunoSEQ multiplex PCR, lists solely in-frame clones and lacks some. V and J calls plus clone size are reproduced from that table; the DNA served to infer D and trimming. The repertoire holds over 100,000 clones, with approximately 90% as singletons. This chain joins TRBV18 and TRBJ1-1; 7 nucleotides match TRBD1. This sequence was found in a human donor in a cohort sampled during active COVID-19. The sample comprised peripheral blood. Here the CDR3 reads CASSPSTGSTEAFF. Written as DNA, the CDR3 is TGTGCCAGCTCACCTTCGACAGGGAGTACTGAAGCTTTCTTT.